One sample yielded the 32 T cell receptor beta chains listed below, sequenced in a study of blood T cell repertoires in COVID-19. Here immunoSEQ multiplex PCR was the method, and the copy in TCRdb shows in-frame clones only, minus some. The sample has roughly 150,000 clones, around four fifths seen once; the top ten hold roughly 8.1%. Sequenced: peripheral blood. All receptors come from a woman of 80 years or more with COVID-19, enrolled during active disease.

The CDR3 DNA follows: TGTGCCACCAGTGACCCGACAGGGGGCGATCAGCCCCAGCATTTT. Translating gives CATSDPTGGDQPQHF. V usage is TRBV24-1 and J usage is TRBJ1-5; TRBD1 matches 10 bases. The CDR3 length is 15 residues. Germline V CDR1 and CDR2: KGHDR, SFDVKD. V shed 4 bases, J shed 5 bases, and the junction held 4 bases outside the gene matches.

There are a few counts of this clone. The V gene is TRBV25-1, the J gene TRBJ2-5; 7 nucleotides align to TRBD1. The CDR3 sequence is 15 residues long. The V gene's germline CDR1 is MGHDK and CDR2 SYGVNS. The junction had 7 bases not matched to a gene; V was cut back by 4 bases and J by 2 bases. Here the CDR3 DNA reads TGTGCCAGCAGTGCTAACCGGGACAGACAAGAGACCCAGTACTTC. Its protein is CASSANRDRQETQYF.

This clone occurred once. This chain links TRBV9 with TRBJ2-3; 10 nucleotides match TRBD2. Germline trimming cut 4 bases from V and 4 bases from J; bases unmatched to any gene: 3. Germline lookup yields CDR1 SGDLS and CDR2 YYNGEE. This CDR3 comprises 14 residues. The CDR3 DNA reads TGTGCCAGCAGCCTGAGCGGGGGGGCAGATACGCAGTATTTT. Protein: CASSLSGGADTQYF.

This clone showed up just a few times. The V and J genes are TRBV2 and TRBJ2-7, with D possibly TRBD1 on 5 matching bases. The germline V and J ends were trimmed by 2 bases and 4 bases, with 15 bases remaining between them. Germline CDR1 reads SNHLY; CDR2 reads FYNNEI. CDR3 length equals 15 residues. The CDR3: CASSELATAEYEQYF. As DNA, the CDR3 is TGTGCCAGCAGTGAACTCGCGACAGCCGAGTACGAGCAGTACTTC.

V is TRBV4-2 and J is TRBJ1-3; D call uncertain. Trimming took 0 bases from V and 0 from J, leaving 9 bases between them. The CDR3 consists of 16 residues. Germline CDR1 and CDR2: LGHNA and YNFKEQ. CDR3 sequence (DNA): TGTGCCAGCAGCCAAGAGGGCACTTACTCTGGAAACACCATATATTTT. It specifies CASSQEGTYSGNTIYF.

The chain joins TRBV11-2 to TRBJ2-7, with D maybe TRBD1 (6 bases). This CDR3 has 14 residues. Trimming left V 5 bases short and J 4 bases short, with 15 bases between. Germline assignment: CDR1 SGHAT and CDR2 FQNNGV. CDR3 region: CASSKDGTNYEQYF. The CDR3, as DNA: TGTGCCAGCAGCAAAGACGGGACAAATTACGAGCAGTACTTC.

The chain recombines TRBV2 with TRBJ1-1, with D possibly being TRBD1 (5 bases). The CDR3 has 16 residues. Trimming took 0 bases from V and 12 from J, leaving 23 bases between them. Germline assignment: CDR1 SNHLY and CDR2 FYNNEI. The DNA of the CDR3 is TGTGCCAGCAGTGAAGCGCTTAGTGGGTCAGGGTATAGAACTTTCTTT. It specifies CASSEALSGSGYRTFF.

As DNA, the CDR3 is TGTGCCAGCAATTTTGCGGGAGGGCCTGAGCAGTACTTC. Translated: CASNFAGGPEQYF. The chain combines TRBV9 with TRBJ2-7, with 9 bases identical to TRBD2. The ends lost 6 bases at V and 7 bases at J; junction bases unmatched: 8. This CDR3 comprises 13 residues. Germline V gene data show CDR1 as SGDLS and CDR2 as YYNGEE. Full variable domain (rest looked up from reference TRBV9 and TRBJ2-7): DSGVTQTPKHLITATGQRVTLRCSPRSGDLSVYWYQQSLDQGLQFLIQYYNGEERAKGNILERFSAQQFPDLHSELNLSSLELGDSALYFCASNFAGGPEQYFGPGTRLTVT.

This chain connects TRBV6-5 to TRBJ1-5; tentatively, D is TRBD1 (6 bases). Germline V gives CDR1 MNHEY, CDR2 SVGAGI. The CDR3 is made up of 15 amino acids. The germline V and J ends were trimmed by 4 bases and 3 bases, with 13 bases remaining between them. The DNA of the CDR3 is TGTGCCAGCAGTTCCGGACAGTCGGCCAATCAGCCCCAGCATTTT. Translation gives CASSSGQSANQPQHF.

This chain links TRBV2 with TRBJ1-1; 9 bases fit TRBD1. V gave up 4 bases and J gave up 3 bases; unmatched junction bases: 3. Germline V lookup: CDR1 SNHLY, CDR2 FYNNEI. The CDR3 totals 14 residues. The chain's CDR3 is CASSGDRDDTEAFF. CDR3 DNA: TGTGCCAGCAGTGGGGACAGGGACGACACTGAAGCTTTCTTT.

V is TRBV6-1 and J is TRBJ2-1; 7 bases align to TRBD2. In germline, CDR1 is MNHNS, CDR2 SASEGT. V dropped 3 bases and J dropped 6; count of bases not matched to a gene: 5. The CDR3 is made up of 14 amino acids. The CDR3 coding sequence is TGTGCCAGCAGTGATACCGGCGGGAGCAATGAGCAGTTCTTC. As protein: CASSDTGGSNEQFF.

This chain connects TRBV6-6 to TRBJ2-7; unclear D gene. The germline V and J ends were trimmed by 0 bases and 0 bases, with 9 bases remaining between them. The CDR3 runs 15 residues. Germline-derived CDR1 and CDR2 are MNHNY and SVGAGI (reference sequence). The CDR3 DNA is TGTGCCAGCAGTTACTCGCGGCAGAGCTCCTACGAGCAGTACTTC. Translation: CASSYSRQSSYEQYF.

The V and J genes are TRBV14 and TRBJ2-7, with D uncertain. The CDR3 covers 13 residues. Trimming cost V 5 bases and J 2 bases, with 10 bases left between them. CDR1 and CDR2 from the germline V gene are SGHDN and FVKESK. CDR3 sequence: CASSSLRPYEQYF. The CDR3 DNA is TGTGCCAGCAGCTCCCTGAGGCCCTACGAGCAGTACTTC. Supplemented by reference TRBV14 and TRBJ2-7, the full variable domain reads EAGVTQFPSHSVIEKGQTVTLRCDPISGHDNLYWYRRVMGKEIKFLLHFVKESKQDESGMPNNRFLAERTGGTYSTLKVQPAELEDSGVYFCASSSLRPYEQYFGPGTRLTVT.

The chain employs TRBV6-5 and TRBJ1-4, with D perhaps matching TRBD1 (6 bases). CDR3 length: 15 residues. Trimming left V 2 bases short and J 8 bases short, with 15 bases between. Germline V gives CDR1 MNHEY, CDR2 SVGAGI. This chain's CDR3 is CASSYGRGAREKLFF. In DNA, the CDR3 is TGTGCCAGCAGTTACGGGCGGGGGGCGCGGGAAAAACTGTTTTTT.

V is TRBV2 and J is TRBJ1-2, with D perhaps TRBD1 (6 bases). Germline V gene sequence: CDR1 SNHLY, CDR2 FYNNEI. Trimming removed 4 bases from V and 1 base from J, with 10 bases in between. The CDR3 loop spans 14 amino acids. The DNA for the CDR3 is TGTGCCAGCAGTGGGAGGGGGGGTAACTATGGCTACACCTTC. Its protein is CASSGRGGNYGYTF. Looking up the rest from reference TRBV2 and TRBJ1-2 gives the full variable domain: EPEVTQTPSHQVTQMGQEVILRCVPISNHLYFYWYRQILGQKVEFLVSFYNNEISEKSEIFDDQFSVERPDGSNFTLKIRSTKLEDSAMYFCASSGRGGNYGYTFGSGTRLTVV.

This clone was seen just once. This chain uses TRBV27 with TRBJ2-5, with 7 bases fitting TRBD2. CDR3 size: 12 residues. V lost 3 bases and J lost 13; bases outside the gene matches: 8. CDR1 is MNHEY and CDR2 is SMNVEV in the germline V gene (reference sequence). The CDR3 coding sequence is TGTGCCAGCAGTTTGGGGGGGGGACGGAGGTACTTC. Translation: CASSLGGGRRYF.

The chain has TRBV19 and TRBJ2-5; TRBD1 matches 10 bases. V was pared by 8 bases and J by 2 bases, with 8 bases of the junction left unmatched. The CDR3 contains 15 residues. The germline V gene has CDR1 LNHDA and CDR2 SQIVND (reference sequence). CDR3 sequence reads: CASLPGQGGQETQYF. The CDR3 DNA sequence: TGTGCCAGTTTACCCGGACAGGGGGGTCAAGAGACCCAGTACTTC.

The V call is TRBV7-9, the J call TRBJ1-6; 11 nucleotides match TRBD1. The CDR3 covers 16 residues. Trimming took 0 bases from V and 7 from J; bases not matched to a gene: 2. Germline-derived CDR1 and CDR2 are SEHNR and FQNEAQ (reference sequence). CDR3 loop: CASSLAGQGANSPLHF. CDR3 DNA sequence: TGTGCCAGCAGCTTAGCTGGACAGGGGGCGAATTCACCCCTCCACTTT.

The V gene is TRBV7-3, the J gene TRBJ2-1; 8 nucleotides agree with TRBD1. V shed 5 bases and J 8 bases; nucleotides not matched to a gene: 5. In germline, CDR1 is SGHTA, CDR2 FQGTGA. CDR3 length: 13 amino acids. The CDR3 DNA reads as TGTGCCAGCAGCCCCCAGGGGGCAGATGAGCAGTTCTTC. Translated: CASSPQGADEQFF.

The DNA of the CDR3 is TGTGCCAGCAGTAACTTACCCGGGACAGGGCGGTACGAGCAGTACTTC. Translated, it gives CASSNLPGTGRYEQYF. This chain links TRBV6-5 with TRBJ2-7; 9 bases are shared with TRBD1. The J segment lost 4 bases and the V segment lost 5 bases, leaving 12 bases of the junction unmatched. Germline CDR1 MNHEY, CDR2 SVGAGI. The CDR3 has 16 amino acids.

This sequence joins TRBV5-1 and TRBJ1-1; 7 nucleotides line up with TRBD1. The trim removed 6 bases at V and 1 base at J, leaving 9 bases unmatched. The CDR3 has 15 amino acids. Germline V CDR1 and CDR2: SGHRS, YFSETQ. CDR3 protein: CASTLGGFQNTEAFF. The DNA of the CDR3 is TGCGCCAGCACCCTAGGGGGCTTTCAGAACACTGAAGCTTTCTTT. Together with reference TRBV5-1 and TRBJ1-1, the CDR3 gives the full variable domain: KAGVTQTPRYLIKTRGQQVTLSCSPISGHRSVSWYQQTPGQGLQFLFEYFSETQRNKGNFPGRFSGRQFSNSRSEMNVSTLELGDSALYLCASTLGGFQNTEAFFGQGTRLTVV.

This chain uses TRBV7-2 with TRBJ2-7; 15 bases are shared with TRBD2. CDR1 is SGHTA and CDR2 is FQGNSA in the germline V gene. Losses at the gene ends were 3 bases for V and 4 bases for J; bases not matched to a gene: 1. This CDR3 spans 15 amino acids. CDR3 DNA: TGTGCCAGCAGCTTTGGGACTAGCGGGAGGTACGAGCAGTACTTC. Translation gives CASSFGTSGRYEQYF.

For this clone: Other DNA sequences in the sample encode the same CDR3. The chain has TRBV28 and TRBJ1-2, with D uncertain. Germline values: CDR1 MDHEN, CDR2 SYDVKM. This CDR3 contains 13 residues. V was pared by 3 bases and J by 2 bases, with 7 bases between. CDR3 amino acids: CASSLGPNYGYTF. The CDR3 DNA reads TGTGCCAGCAGTTTGGGCCCAAACTATGGCTACACCTTC.

The chain uses TRBV3-1 (or the pseudogene TRBV3-2) and TRBJ2-7; a weak D match, TRBD1 (6 bases). The V end was cut by 5 bases, the J end by 5 bases, with 16 bases between. The length of the CDR3 is 14 residues. CDR1 is LGHDT, CDR2 YNNKEL, per germline (reference sequence). The CDR3 spells CASSGSGTPNEQYF. The CDR3 DNA reads as TGTGCCAGCAGCGGATCCGGGACACCTAACGAGCAGTACTTC.

This chain uses TRBV5-4 with TRBJ1-1; 7 positions match TRBD1. Unmatched junction bases numbered 7, after V lost 2 bases and J lost 3 bases. Germline CDR1 SGHNT, CDR2 YYREEE (reference sequence). This CDR3 has 15 amino acids. CDR3 region: CASSLRIRGDTEAFF. The DNA of the CDR3 is TGTGCCAGCAGCTTAAGGATCAGGGGGGACACTGAAGCTTTCTTT.

CDR3 nucleotides: TGCGCCAGCAGTGACAGGCCCGGAAACACCATATATTTT. Protein product: CASSDRPGNTIYF. The genes are TRBV10-2 and TRBJ1-3; no reliable D call. CDR1 WSHSY and CDR2 SAAADI come from the germline V gene. The CDR3 is made up of 13 amino acids. The V end was cut by 3 bases, the J end by 4 bases, with 7 bases between.

The chain carries TRBV5-1 and TRBJ2-6, with 12 positions matching TRBD2. CDR3 length equals 19 residues. Germline V gene data show CDR1 as SGHRS and CDR2 as YFSETQ. With 5 bases clipped from V and 0 bases from J, the junction kept 9 bases outside the gene matches. The DNA of the CDR3 is TGCGCCAGCAGAATACCACTAGCGGGGGGCAGCTCTGGGGCCAACGTCCTGACTTTC. Protein: CASRIPLAGGSSGANVLTF. Looking up the rest from reference TRBV5-1 and TRBJ2-6 gives the full variable domain: KAGVTQTPRYLIKTRGQQVTLSCSPISGHRSVSWYQQTPGQGLQFLFEYFSETQRNKGNFPGRFSGRQFSNSRSEMNVSTLELGDSALYLCASRIPLAGGSSGANVLTFGAGSRLTVL.

The genes are TRBV18 and TRBJ2-5; perhaps TRBD2 as D (5 bases). The germline V and J ends were trimmed by 1 base and 1 base, with 7 bases remaining between them. CDR1 and CDR2 (germline): KGHSH, LQKENI. CDR3 length: 14 amino acids. This CDR3 reads CASSPRLTQETQYF. The CDR3 DNA follows: TGTGCCAGCTCACCACGACTAACCCAAGAGACCCAGTACTTC. Drawing the rest from reference TRBV18 and TRBJ2-5, the complete variable domain is NAGVMQNPRHLVRRRGQEARLRCSPMKGHSHVYWYRQLPEEGLKFMVYLQKENIIDESGMPKERFSAEFPKEGPSILRIQQVVRGDSAAYFCASSPRLTQETQYFGPGTRLLVL.

The rearrangement links TRBV7-3 to TRBJ1-1, with D possibly being TRBD1 (5 bases). Germline lookup yields CDR1 SGHTA and CDR2 FQGTGA. The CDR3 contains 15 residues. Trimming shortened V by 2 bases and J by 1 base, and 11 bases separated the two germline ends. CDR3 protein: CASSLQGGENTEAFF. In nucleotides, the CDR3 is TGTGCCAGCAGCTTACAGGGTGGTGAGAACACTGAAGCTTTCTTT.

The V call is TRBV5-1, the J call TRBJ1-4; D is perhaps TRBD1 (5 bases). Germline V gene sequence: CDR1 SGHRS, CDR2 YFSETQ. The CDR3 covers 16 residues. The V gene lost 4 bases and the J gene lost 0 bases, with 13 bases spanning the gap. CDR3: CASSTAGRSTNEKLFF. The CDR3 DNA sequence: TGCGCCAGCAGCACGGCGGGACGGTCAACTAATGAAAAACTGTTTTTT. Drawing the rest from reference TRBV5-1 and TRBJ1-4, the complete variable domain is KAGVTQTPRYLIKTRGQQVTLSCSPISGHRSVSWYQQTPGQGLQFLFEYFSETQRNKGNFPGRFSGRQFSNSRSEMNVSTLELGDSALYLCASSTAGRSTNEKLFFGSGTQLSVL.

The chain carries TRBV3-1 (or the pseudogene TRBV3-2) and TRBJ1-2, with a possible D match to TRBD1 (6 bases). Per the germline V gene, CDR1 is LGHDT and CDR2 is YNNKEL (reference sequence). Trimming removed 3 bases at V and 7 bases at J, with 6 bases between. CDR3 length: 11 residues. This chain's CDR3 is CASSQGAGYTF. In DNA, the CDR3 is TGTGCCAGCAGCCAGGGGGCTGGCTACACCTTC.

The gene calls are TRBV4-1 and TRBJ2-1, with D hard to call. Trimming stripped 1 base from V and 7 bases from J, with 17 bases between. CDR1 is MGHRA, CDR2 YSYEKL, per germline. There are 16 residues in the CDR3. In DNA, the CDR3 is TGCGCCAGCAGCCAAGGGGTCGGAGCCCTGTGGAATGAGCAGTTCTTC. Protein product: CASSQGVGALWNEQFF.